This T cell receptor (beta chain) emerged from a study of T cell responses to AZD1222 COVID-19 vaccine. Second-dose intervals of approximately 4 or approximately 12 weeks were pooled. Findings and limits, study-wide: Among the donors, most were white British and more were female, and clonal diversity was possibly underestimated. Receipt of two AZD1222 doses was followed by a rise in Spike-specific TCR breadth and depth. Repertoires were obtained solely post-peak T cell response.

For this clone: Its antigen remains unidentified.

TCRdb's copy holds only in-frame clones and misses some; the assay was immunoSEQ multiplex PCR. The sample includes 65,000 to 90,000 clones, roughly 87% seen only once; the top ten take about 9.6%. CDR1 and CDR2 (germline): SQVTM, ANQGSEA. This CDR3 region has 13 residues. The junction had 6 bases not matched to a gene; V was cut back by 5 bases and J by 5 bases. This TCR was sampled from an adult who received the AZD1222 COVID-19 vaccine. Here the sequenced sample was peripheral blood, taken 28 days after the second AZD1222 dose. The chain couples TRBV29-1 to TRBJ1-2; 9 bases are a match to TRBD1. CDR3 loop: CSVPGQGAYGYTF. For the CDR3, the DNA is TGCAGCGTTCCGGGACAGGGTGCGTATGGCTACACCTTC. Full variable domain (rest looked up from reference TRBV29-1 and TRBJ1-2): SAVISQKPSRDICQRGTSLTIQCQVDSQVTMMFWYRQQPGQSLTLIATANQGSEATYESGFVIDKFPISRPNLTFSTLTVSNMSPEDSSIYLCSVPGQGAYGYTFGSGTRLTVV.